This entry concerns a single TCR beta chain. This entry is derived from a study of blood T cell repertoires in COVID-19. On the study more broadly: From the United States, Italy and Spain came samples of acute and convalescent COVID-19.

With 2 bases removed from V and 2 bases from J, the gap between germline ends came to 12 bases. Looked up from germline, CDR1 is MNHEY and CDR2 is SVGAGI. The CDR3 contains 16 residues. Here immunoSEQ multiplex PCR was the method, and the copy in TCRdb shows in-frame clones only, minus some. The sample records 100,000 to 150,000 clones, about 80% being singletons. Input material: peripheral blood. This TCR was recovered from a man aged 40-50 years with active or convalescent COVID-19. The V call is TRBV6-5, the J call TRBJ1-4; D perhaps matches TRBD1 (5 bases). DNA for the CDR3: TGTGCCAGCAGTTACGACAGAGGCTCGACTAATGAAAAACTGTTTTTT. Amino acids: CASSYDRGSTNEKLFF.